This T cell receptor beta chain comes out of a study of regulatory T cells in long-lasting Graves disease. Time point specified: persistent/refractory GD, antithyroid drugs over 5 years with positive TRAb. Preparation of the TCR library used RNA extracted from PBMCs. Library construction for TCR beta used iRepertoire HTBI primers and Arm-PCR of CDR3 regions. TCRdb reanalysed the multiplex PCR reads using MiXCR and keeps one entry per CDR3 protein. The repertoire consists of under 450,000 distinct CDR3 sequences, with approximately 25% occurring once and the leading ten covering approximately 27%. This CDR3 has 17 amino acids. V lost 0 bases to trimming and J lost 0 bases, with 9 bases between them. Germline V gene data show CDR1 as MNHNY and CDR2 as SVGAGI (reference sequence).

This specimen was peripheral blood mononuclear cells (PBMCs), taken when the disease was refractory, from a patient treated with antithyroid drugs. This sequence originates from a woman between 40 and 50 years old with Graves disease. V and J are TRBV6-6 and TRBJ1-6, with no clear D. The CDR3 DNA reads TGTGCCAGCAGTTACTCGGGCGCTAGCTCCTATAATTCACCCCTCCACTTT. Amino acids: CASSYSGASSYNSPLHF.